The T cell receptor beta chain under discussion was sequenced for a study of identical twins. CDR3 length equals 16 residues. V lost 3 bases to trimming and J lost 5 bases, with 17 bases between them. Germline V gives CDR1 SGHTA, CDR2 FQGNSA. In TCRdb, the 5' RACE reads were re-called with MiXCR into one record per CDR3 protein. The data show roughly 1,500,000 distinct CDR3 sequences, under 35% seen once. The sequence came from a newborn girl in good health. V gene TRBV7-2 combines with J gene TRBJ2-1, with D maybe TRBD2 (6 bases). Input material: cord blood. The CDR3 sequence is CASSLPLASSNNEQFF. The CDR3 nucleotides read TGTGCCAGCAGCTTGCCTCTAGCGTCGTCGAACAATGAGCAGTTCTTC.